This T cell receptor (beta chain) was documented in a study of blood T cell repertoires in COVID-19. Overall study context: COVID-19 samples from acute and convalescent phases originated in the United States, Italy and Spain. Sample material is recorded as cDNA or gDNA derived from T cells, B-cell-depleted T cells, or PBMCs.

Produced via immunoSEQ multiplex PCR; TCRdb's table is partial and in-frame only. The sample lists 200,000 to 300,000 clones, around 88% occurring once. Cohort 3 recovery required two negative PCRs, clearance, or symptom resolution. Sequences were obtained from PBMCs or T cells enriched from blood (not recorded which). This clonotype was obtained from a middle-aged man who had recovered from COVID-19.

CDR3 nucleotide sequence: TGTGCCAGCAGCGTAGTTCCCGGGACTAGCGGTTACACAGATACGCAGTATTTT. It is translated as CASSVVPGTSGYTDTQYF. V and J are TRBV9 and TRBJ2-3; 11 bases are a match to TRBD2. The V gene end was trimmed by 0 bases and the J gene end by 2 bases; junction bases not matched to a gene: 8. CDR3 length: 18 residues. Germline CDR1 and CDR2: SGDLS and YYNGEE.